Presented here are 21 T cell receptor beta chains from one specimen sequenced in a study of shared clonotypes between healthy human individuals. As defined, naive CD8 cells were CD45RO-negative and positively selected for CCR7, with terminally differentiated effector memory CD45RA+ cells excluded. Profiled with immunoSEQ multiplex PCR; TCRdb holds only in-frame clones, not every one. The table records about 2 million clones, roughly 95% of them present only once. Input material: naive CD8+ T cells sorted from blood. Source of these receptors: a man aged 18 to 35 in good health.

The chain uses TRBV28 and TRBJ1-1; no clear D. This CDR3 has 14 residues. Germline-derived CDR1 and CDR2 are MDHEN and SYDVKM. The germline V and J ends were trimmed by 3 bases and 0 bases, with 8 bases remaining between them. The CDR3 protein is CASSFFGVNTEAFF. DNA of the CDR3: TGTGCCAGCAGTTTTTTCGGGGTGAACACTGAAGCTTTCTTT.

This clone has a handful of counts. The chain joins TRBV15 to TRBJ2-5; 12 bases line up with TRBD2. Trimming took 5 bases from V and 7 from J; bases not matched to a gene: 11. CDR3 length: 16 amino acids. Per the germline V gene, CDR1 is LNHNV and CDR2 is YYDKDF (reference sequence). CDR3 in DNA: TGTGCCACCAGCCGAGGGACTAGCGGGCTATCAGGGACCCAGTACTTC. Encoded protein: CATSRGTSGLSGTQYF.

The chain has TRBV9 and TRBJ2-1; 9 nucleotides align to TRBD1. Germline CDR1 SGDLS, CDR2 YYNGEE. The CDR3 length is 20 residues. V lost 1 base to trimming and J lost 4 bases; unmatched junction nucleotides: 18. As DNA, the CDR3 is TGTGCCAGCAGCGTATCCGACCTTCAACCTGGGACAGGGAAATACAATGAGCAGTTCTTC. The encoded protein is CASSVSDLQPGTGKYNEQFF.

V and J are TRBV6-1 and TRBJ2-1; D gene unclear. V was clipped by 3 bases and J by 8 bases, with 20 bases between them. Germline CDR1 is MNHNS and CDR2 is SASEGT. The CDR3 covers 16 residues. This CDR3 reads CASSEGIRPTFDEQFF. DNA of the CDR3: TGTGCCAGCAGTGAGGGCATACGGCCTACGTTTGATGAGCAGTTCTTC.

The count of this clone is one. The chain joins TRBV15 to TRBJ2-1, with TRBD2 identical over 8 bases. CDR3 length equals 17 residues. In germline, CDR1 is LNHNV, CDR2 YYDKDF (reference sequence). V lost 0 bases, J lost 2 bases, and 6 bases stayed unmatched. CDR3 coding DNA: TGTGCCACCAGCAGAGATTTAATAGCGGGACCCTACAATGAGCAGTTCTTC. The encoded protein is CATSRDLIAGPYNEQFF. The full variable domain, in which reference TRBV15 and TRBJ2-1 provide the parts outside the CDR3, is DAMVIQNPRYQVTQFGKPVTLSCSQTLNHNVMYWYQQKSSQAPKLLFHYYDKDFNNEADTPDNFQSRRPNTSFCFLDIRSPGLGDTAMYLCATSRDLIAGPYNEQFFGPGTRLTVL.

The V and J genes are TRBV9 and TRBJ2-7; TRBD2 matches 9 bases. The trim removed 4 bases at V and 2 bases at J, leaving 7 bases unmatched. CDR3 length equals 15 residues. The germline gives CDR1 SGDLS, CDR2 YYNGEE. The DNA of the CDR3 is TGTGCCAGCAGCTCGGGCGGCGGGGGGGCCTACGAGCAGTACTTC. Translation gives CASSSGGGGAYEQYF.

The chain couples TRBV4-1 to TRBJ2-2, with TRBD2 matching over 14 bases. The CDR3 runs to 18 residues. The germline V gene has CDR1 MGHRA and CDR2 YSYEKL. The J segment lost 1 base and the V segment lost 1 base, leaving 2 bases of the junction unmatched. The CDR3 region has the DNA TGCGCCAGCAGCCAAGGGGGACTAGCGGGAGAGAACACCGGGGAGCTGTTTTTT. Its translation: CASSQGGLAGENTGELFF.

This chain connects TRBV18 to TRBJ1-6; D gene uncertain. Per germline, CDR1 KGHSH and CDR2 LQKENI. The CDR3 sequence is 14 residues long. Trimming shortened V by 6 bases and J by 1 base, and 7 bases separated the two germline ends. DNA of the CDR3: TGTGCCAGCTCTCCAGGTTCCTATAATTCACCCCTCCACTTT. Translated, it gives CASSPGSYNSPLHF.

V is TRBV6-1 and J is TRBJ1-1; D remains unclear. The V and J ends lost 1 base and 2 bases respectively, with 14 bases between them. This CDR3 is 16 amino acids long. Germline V gene sequence: CDR1 MNHNS, CDR2 SASEGT. CDR3 nucleotides: TGTGCCAGCAGTGAAGGCTTCCGGGATTTAAACACTGAAGCTTTCTTT. Translating it yields CASSEGFRDLNTEAFF.

In DNA, the CDR3 is TGTGCCAGCAGTTACTCAGGGGCGTTGGATACGCAGTATTTT. Its translation is CASSYSGALDTQYF. J is TRBJ2-3 and V is TRBV6-6; perhaps TRBD1 as D (5 bases). CDR1 is MNHNY and CDR2 is SVGAGI in the germline V gene (reference sequence). V shed 0 bases and J shed 6 bases, with 10 bases lying between them. There are 14 residues in the CDR3.

The chain joins TRBV6-1 to TRBJ2-7; TRBD2 agrees at 8 bases. The CDR3 runs 14 residues. With 3 bases clipped from V and 5 bases from J, the junction kept 6 bases outside the gene matches. Germline CDR1 MNHNS, CDR2 SASEGT. CDR3 amino acids: CASSDTGLGHEQYF. The DNA of the CDR3 is TGTGCCAGCAGTGACACGGGACTAGGCCACGAGCAGTACTTC.

The rearrangement joins TRBV7-9 to TRBJ1-2, with D unresolved. Trimming took 6 bases from V and 6 from J, leaving 14 bases between them. The CDR3 is made up of 13 amino acids. Germline V gene sequence: CDR1 SEHNR, CDR2 FQNEAQ (reference sequence). The chain's CDR3 is CASSWKGQDGYTF. CDR3 in DNA: TGTGCCAGCAGTTGGAAAGGGCAGGATGGCTACACCTTC. The full variable domain, with the rest looked up from reference TRBV7-9 and TRBJ1-2, is DTGVSQNPRHKITKRGQNVTFRCDPISEHNRLYWYRQTLGQGPEFLTYFQNEAQLEKSRLLSDRFSAERPKGSFSTLEIQRTEQGDSAMYLCASSWKGQDGYTFGSGTRLTVV.

The V gene is TRBV12-5, the J gene TRBJ2-1; 9 nucleotides match TRBD2. Germline trimming cut 0 bases from V and 4 bases from J; bases unmatched to any gene: 4. Germline CDR1 reads LGHNT; CDR2 reads FRNRAP. CDR3 size: 16 residues. CDR3 sequence reads: CASGLVVAGAYNEQFF. The CDR3 DNA follows: TGTGCTAGTGGTTTGGTAGTAGCGGGGGCGTACAATGAGCAGTTCTTC.

This clone was observed a single time. The chain carries TRBV2 and TRBJ1-1; D unresolved. The V gene's germline CDR1 is SNHLY and CDR2 FYNNEI. The CDR3 is 15 amino acids. The ends were cut back, 6 bases at V and 8 bases at J, with 22 bases in the middle. This CDR3 is CASSGLDEDASEAFF. The CDR3 region has the DNA TGTGCCAGCAGCGGACTCGATGAGGACGCATCAGAAGCTTTCTTT.

This sequence joins TRBV4-3 and TRBJ1-3; tentatively, D is TRBD1 (5 bases). Trimming pared 1 base from V and 2 bases from J, leaving 9 bases between. Per the germline V gene, CDR1 is LGHNA and CDR2 is YSLEER. The CDR3 totals 15 residues. This chain's CDR3 is CASSQAWGAGNTIYF. DNA for the CDR3: TGCGCCAGCAGCCAAGCCTGGGGGGCTGGAAACACCATATATTTT.

The chain recombines TRBV6-5 with TRBJ2-1; TRBD1 or TRBD2 may be the D gene (5 bases each). V dropped 5 bases and J dropped 0 bases, with 11 bases sitting between them. The germline gives CDR1 MNHEY, CDR2 SVGAGI. The CDR3 is made up of 15 amino acids. The CDR3 DNA reads TGTGCCAGCAGTGGGGGATCGAGCTCCTACAATGAGCAGTTCTTC. This sequence encodes CASSGGSSSYNEQFF.

The V gene is TRBV27, the J gene TRBJ1-5, with D unresolved. CDR1 is MNHEY and CDR2 is SMNVEV in the germline V gene (reference sequence). V shed 3 bases and J shed 6 bases, with 9 bases lying between them. This CDR3 contains 13 residues. Here the CDR3 reads CASSFGESQPQHF. CDR3 in DNA: TGTGCCAGCAGTTTCGGGGAAAGTCAGCCCCAGCATTTT.

The chain recombines TRBV6-5 with TRBJ2-7; no clear D. The V and J ends lost 0 bases and 4 bases respectively, with 13 bases between them. Looked up from germline, CDR1 is MNHEY and CDR2 is SVGAGI. The length of the CDR3 is 15 residues. CDR3 sequence: CASSYSSAIGYEQYF. The CDR3 DNA sequence: TGTGCCAGCAGTTACTCCTCGGCAATAGGTTACGAGCAGTACTTC.

V usage is TRBV7-9 and J usage is TRBJ1-2; a weak D match, TRBD1 (6 bases). This CDR3 spans 15 amino acids. The V end lost 1 base, the J end lost 2 bases, and 11 bases lay between the germline ends. CDR1 is SEHNR and CDR2 is FQNEAQ in the germline V gene (reference sequence). The CDR3 DNA reads as TGTGCCAGCAGCTTAGGGAGGCAGGGGAACTATGGCTACACCTTC. Protein: CASSLGRQGNYGYTF.

The genes are TRBV27 and TRBJ2-1; tentative D call: TRBD1 (7 bases). The CDR3 spans 18 residues. The V and J ends lost 10 bases and 5 bases respectively, with 30 bases between them. Germline V gives CDR1 MNHEY, CDR2 SMNVEV (reference sequence). DNA of the CDR3: TGTGCCACCAGGGGGGAGGCTAGCGCAATGAACAGTCACAATGAGCAGTTCTTC. The encoded protein is CATRGEASAMNSHNEQFF.

The V call is TRBV2, the J call TRBJ1-1; perhaps TRBD1 as D (5 bases). Trimming removed 6 bases from V and 4 bases from J, with 18 bases in between. The CDR3 is 15 amino acids. CDR1 SNHLY and CDR2 FYNNEI come from the germline V gene. The CDR3 spells CASRRGFAGGTEAFF. The CDR3 region has the DNA TGTGCCAGCAGGAGGGGATTTGCAGGAGGCACTGAAGCTTTCTTT.